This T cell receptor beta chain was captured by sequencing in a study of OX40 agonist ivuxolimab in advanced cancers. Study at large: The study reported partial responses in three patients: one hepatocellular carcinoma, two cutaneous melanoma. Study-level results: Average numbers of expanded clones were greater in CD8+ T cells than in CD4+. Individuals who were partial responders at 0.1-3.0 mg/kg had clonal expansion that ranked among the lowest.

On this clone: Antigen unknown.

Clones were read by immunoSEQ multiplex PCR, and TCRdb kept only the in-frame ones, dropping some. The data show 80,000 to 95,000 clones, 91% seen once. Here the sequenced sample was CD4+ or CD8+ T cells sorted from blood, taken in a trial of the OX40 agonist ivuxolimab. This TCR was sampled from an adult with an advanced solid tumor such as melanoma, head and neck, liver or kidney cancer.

The CDR3, as DNA: TGTGCCAGCAGTTATAACCCATACAATGAGCAGTTCTTC. This translates into CASSYNPYNEQFF. V and J are TRBV6-5 and TRBJ2-1; D is uncertain. Germline CDR1 and CDR2: MNHEY and SVGAGI. Trimming pared 3 bases from V and 4 bases from J, leaving 7 bases between. The length of the CDR3 is 13 residues.